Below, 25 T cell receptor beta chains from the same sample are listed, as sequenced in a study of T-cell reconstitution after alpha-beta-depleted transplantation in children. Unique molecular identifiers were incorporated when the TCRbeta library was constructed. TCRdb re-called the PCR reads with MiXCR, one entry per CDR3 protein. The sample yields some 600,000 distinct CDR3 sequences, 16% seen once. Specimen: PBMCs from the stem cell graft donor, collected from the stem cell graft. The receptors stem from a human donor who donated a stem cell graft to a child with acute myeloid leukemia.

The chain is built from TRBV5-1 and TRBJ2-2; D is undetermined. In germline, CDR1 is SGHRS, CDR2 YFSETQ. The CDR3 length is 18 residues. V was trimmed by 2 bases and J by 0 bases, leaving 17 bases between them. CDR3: CASSFRPSTGANTGELFF. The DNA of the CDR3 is TGCGCCAGCAGCTTCAGGCCCTCGACTGGGGCGAACACCGGGGAGCTGTTTTTT.

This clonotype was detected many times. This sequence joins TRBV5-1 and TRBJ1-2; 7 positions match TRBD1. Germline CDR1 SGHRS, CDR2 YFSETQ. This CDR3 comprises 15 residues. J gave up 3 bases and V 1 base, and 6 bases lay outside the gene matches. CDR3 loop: CASSLLEGADYGYTF. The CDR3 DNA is TGCGCCAGCAGCTTGCTGGAGGGGGCTGACTATGGCTACACCTTC.

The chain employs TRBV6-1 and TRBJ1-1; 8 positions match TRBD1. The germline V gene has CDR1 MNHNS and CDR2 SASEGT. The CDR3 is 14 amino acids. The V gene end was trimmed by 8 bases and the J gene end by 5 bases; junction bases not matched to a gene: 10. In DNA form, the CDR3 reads TGTGCCAGCTGCAAGACAGGGGTGTTGACTGAAGCTTTCTTT. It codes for CASCKTGVLTEAFF.

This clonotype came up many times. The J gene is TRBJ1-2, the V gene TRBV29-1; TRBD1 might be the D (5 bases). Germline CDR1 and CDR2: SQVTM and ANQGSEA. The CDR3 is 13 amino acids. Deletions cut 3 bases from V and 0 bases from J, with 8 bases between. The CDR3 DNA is TGCAGCGTTGACGCAGGGACTAACTATGGCTACACCTTC. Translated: CSVDAGTNYGYTF.

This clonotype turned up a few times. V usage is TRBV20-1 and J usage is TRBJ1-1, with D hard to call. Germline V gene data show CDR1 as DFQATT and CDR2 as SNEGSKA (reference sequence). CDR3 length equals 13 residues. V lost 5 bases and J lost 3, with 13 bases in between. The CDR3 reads CSARPTWDTEAFF. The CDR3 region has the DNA TGCAGTGCTCGCCCCACATGGGACACTGAAGCTTTCTTT.

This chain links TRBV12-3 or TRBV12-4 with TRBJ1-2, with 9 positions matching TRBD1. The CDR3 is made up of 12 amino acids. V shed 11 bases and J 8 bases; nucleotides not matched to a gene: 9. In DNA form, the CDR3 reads TGTGCCGGGGGGGGGGACAGGGTCGGCTACACCTTC. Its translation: CAGGGDRVGYTF.

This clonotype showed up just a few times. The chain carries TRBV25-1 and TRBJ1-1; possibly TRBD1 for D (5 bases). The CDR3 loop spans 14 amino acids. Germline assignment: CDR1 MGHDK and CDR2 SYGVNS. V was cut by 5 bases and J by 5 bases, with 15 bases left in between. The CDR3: CASSIRGGGTEAFF. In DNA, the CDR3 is TGTGCCAGCAGTATAAGGGGCGGGGGGACTGAAGCTTTCTTT.

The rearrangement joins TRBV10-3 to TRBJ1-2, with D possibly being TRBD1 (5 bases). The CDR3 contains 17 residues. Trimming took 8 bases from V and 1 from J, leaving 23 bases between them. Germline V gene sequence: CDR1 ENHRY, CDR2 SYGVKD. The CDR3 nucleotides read TGTGCCATCCGGGACCCGGACACCGAATCCTTTAACTATGGCTACACCTTC. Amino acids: CAIRDPDTESFNYGYTF.

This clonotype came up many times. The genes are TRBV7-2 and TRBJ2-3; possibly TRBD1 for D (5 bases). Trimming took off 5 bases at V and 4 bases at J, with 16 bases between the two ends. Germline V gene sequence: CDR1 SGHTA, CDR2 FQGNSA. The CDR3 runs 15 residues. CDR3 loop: CASSIQGIDSDTQYF. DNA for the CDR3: TGTGCCAGCAGCATCCAGGGAATAGACTCAGATACGCAGTATTTT.

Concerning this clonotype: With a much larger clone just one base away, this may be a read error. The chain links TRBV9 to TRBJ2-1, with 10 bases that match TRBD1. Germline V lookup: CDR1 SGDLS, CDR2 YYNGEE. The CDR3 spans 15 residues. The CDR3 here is CASSWTGGQYSEQFF. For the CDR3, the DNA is TGTGCCAGCAGCTGGACAGGGGGACAATACAGTGAGCAGTTCTTC.

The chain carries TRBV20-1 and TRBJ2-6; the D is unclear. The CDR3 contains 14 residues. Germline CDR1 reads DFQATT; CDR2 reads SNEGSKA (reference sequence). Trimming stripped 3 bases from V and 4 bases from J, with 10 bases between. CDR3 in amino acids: CSASASRGANVLTF. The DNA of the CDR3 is TGCAGTGCTAGTGCCTCTAGGGGGGCCAACGTCCTGACTTTC.

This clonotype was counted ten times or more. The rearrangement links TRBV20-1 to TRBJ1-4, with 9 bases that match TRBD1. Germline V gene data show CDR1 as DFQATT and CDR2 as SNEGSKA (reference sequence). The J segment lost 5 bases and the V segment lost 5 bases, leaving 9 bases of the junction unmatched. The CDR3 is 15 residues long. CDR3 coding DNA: TGCAGTGCTTCAGATTCAGGGACAGGGAATGAAAAACTGTTTTTT. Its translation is CSASDSGTGNEKLFF.

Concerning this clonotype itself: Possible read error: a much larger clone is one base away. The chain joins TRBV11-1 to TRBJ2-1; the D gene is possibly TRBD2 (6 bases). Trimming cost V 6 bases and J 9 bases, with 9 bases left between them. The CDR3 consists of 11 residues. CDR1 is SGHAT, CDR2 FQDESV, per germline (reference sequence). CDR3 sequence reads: CASRFGGEQFF. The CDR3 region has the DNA TGTGCCAGCAGGTTCGGGGGTGAGCAGTTCTTC. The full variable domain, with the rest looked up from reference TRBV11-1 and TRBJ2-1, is EAEVAQSPRYKITEKSQAVAFWCDPISGHATLYWYRQILGQGPELLVQFQDESVVDDSQLPKDRFSAERLKGVDSTLKIQPAELGDSAMYLCASRFGGEQFFGPGTRLTVL.

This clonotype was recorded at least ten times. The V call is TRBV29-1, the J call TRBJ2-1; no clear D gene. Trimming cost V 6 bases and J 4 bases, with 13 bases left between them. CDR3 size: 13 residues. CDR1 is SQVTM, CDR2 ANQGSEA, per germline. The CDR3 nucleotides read TGCAGCGTAGGCGGCCTGCGTTACAATGAGCAGTTCTTC. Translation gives CSVGGLRYNEQFF.

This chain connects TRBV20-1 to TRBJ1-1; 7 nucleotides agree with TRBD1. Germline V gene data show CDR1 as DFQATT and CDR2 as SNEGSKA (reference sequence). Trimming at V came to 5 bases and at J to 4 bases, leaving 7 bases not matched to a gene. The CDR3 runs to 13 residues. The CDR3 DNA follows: TGCAGTGCTTCTCCCCCAGGGGGCACTGAAGCTTTCTTT. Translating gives CSASPPGGTEAFF.

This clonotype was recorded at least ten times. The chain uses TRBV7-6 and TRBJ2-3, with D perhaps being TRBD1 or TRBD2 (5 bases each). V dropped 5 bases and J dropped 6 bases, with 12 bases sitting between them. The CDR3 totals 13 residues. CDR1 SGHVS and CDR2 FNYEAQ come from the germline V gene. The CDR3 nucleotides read TGTGCCAGCAGCCCACACGGGGCTGATACGCAGTATTTT. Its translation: CASSPHGADTQYF.

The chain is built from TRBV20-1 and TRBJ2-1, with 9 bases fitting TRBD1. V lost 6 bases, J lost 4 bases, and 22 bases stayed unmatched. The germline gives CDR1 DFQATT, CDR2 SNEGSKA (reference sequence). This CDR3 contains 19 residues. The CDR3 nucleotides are TGCAGTGCCACAAATCCGGGACAGGGCGTAAAAAACTCTTACAATGAGCAGTTCTTC. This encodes CSATNPGQGVKNSYNEQFF.

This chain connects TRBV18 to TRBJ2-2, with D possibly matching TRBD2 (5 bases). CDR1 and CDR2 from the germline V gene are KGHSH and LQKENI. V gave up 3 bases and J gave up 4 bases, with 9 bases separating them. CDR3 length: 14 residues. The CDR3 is CASSPGGTTGELFF. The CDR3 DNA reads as TGTGCCAGCTCACCCGGAGGAACCACCGGGGAGCTGTTTTTT.

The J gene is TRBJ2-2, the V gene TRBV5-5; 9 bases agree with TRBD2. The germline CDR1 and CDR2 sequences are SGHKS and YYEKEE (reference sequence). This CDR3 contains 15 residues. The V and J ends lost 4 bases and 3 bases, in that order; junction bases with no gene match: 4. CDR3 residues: CASSAGGLDTGELFF. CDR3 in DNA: TGTGCCAGCAGCGCGGGGGGGTTGGACACCGGGGAGCTGTTTTTT.

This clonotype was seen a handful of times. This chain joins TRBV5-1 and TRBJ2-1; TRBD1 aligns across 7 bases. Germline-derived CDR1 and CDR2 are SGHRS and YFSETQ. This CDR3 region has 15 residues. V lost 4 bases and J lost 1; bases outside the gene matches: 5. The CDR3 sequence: CASSNGQASYNEQFF. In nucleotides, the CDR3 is TGCGCCAGCAGCAACGGACAGGCGTCCTACAATGAGCAGTTCTTC.

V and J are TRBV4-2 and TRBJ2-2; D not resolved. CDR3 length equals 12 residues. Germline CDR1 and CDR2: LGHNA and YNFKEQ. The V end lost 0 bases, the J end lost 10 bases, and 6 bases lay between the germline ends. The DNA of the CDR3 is TGTGCCAGCAGCCAAGAGGTATCGGAGCTGTTTTTT. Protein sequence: CASSQEVSELFF.

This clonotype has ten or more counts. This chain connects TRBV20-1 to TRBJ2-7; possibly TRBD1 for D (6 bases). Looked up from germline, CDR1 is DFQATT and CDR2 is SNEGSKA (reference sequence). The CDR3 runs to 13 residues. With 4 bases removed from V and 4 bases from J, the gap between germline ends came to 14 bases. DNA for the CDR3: TGCAGTGCTACGGACAGCAATGATTACGAGCAGTACTTC. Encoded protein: CSATDSNDYEQYF.

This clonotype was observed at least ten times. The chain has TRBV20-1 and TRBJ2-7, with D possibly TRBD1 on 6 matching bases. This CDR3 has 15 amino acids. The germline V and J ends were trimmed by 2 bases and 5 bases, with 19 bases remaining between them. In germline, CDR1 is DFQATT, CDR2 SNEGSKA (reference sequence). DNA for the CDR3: TGCAGTGCTAGAAACTCACAGGGCCCATCCCACGAGCAGTACGTC. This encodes CSARNSQGPSHEQYV.

The CDR3 spells CATSESLAGAGGRNIQYF. The CDR3 DNA reads TGTGCCACCAGTGAGTCCCTGGCAGGCGCGGGGGGTCGGAACATTCAGTACTTC. The chain has TRBV24-1 and TRBJ2-4, with TRBD2 identical over 8 bases. The CDR3 contains 18 residues. Germline V CDR1 and CDR2: KGHDR, SFDVKD. J gave up 7 bases and V 4 bases, and 17 bases lay outside the gene matches.

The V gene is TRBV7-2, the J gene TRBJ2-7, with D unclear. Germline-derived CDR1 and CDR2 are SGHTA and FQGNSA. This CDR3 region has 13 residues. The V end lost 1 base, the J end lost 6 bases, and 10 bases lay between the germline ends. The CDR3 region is CASSLDTRPEQYF. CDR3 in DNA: TGTGCCAGCAGCTTAGACACGCGGCCCGAGCAGTACTTC.